This TCR beta chain was obtained from a study of shared clonotypes between healthy human individuals. Generated by immunoSEQ multiplex PCR, the TCRdb table keeps only in-frame clones and is missing some. The repertoire includes over a million clones, 78% of them detected once, and more than 0.45% sits in the top ten. Recent vaccinations or acute infections were absent in the healthy HIV-negative adult donors. A CD45RA+ naive subset and a CD45RA-negative memory subset were split from CD4+ cells. The trim removed 1 base at V and 9 bases at J, leaving 11 bases unmatched. The CDR3 spans 14 residues. Germline assignment: CDR1 SQVTM and CDR2 ANQGSEA.

The chain employs TRBV29-1 and TRBJ2-5, with 7 positions matching TRBD2. The sequence was obtained from a young man in good health. Some clones in this sample may be carry-over from other donors' samples. The source material was memory CD4+ T cells from PBMCs. Stated subset: CD45RA-negative fraction. Written as DNA, the CDR3 is TGCAGCGTTGAAGGGCGGGAGCACTTGCAGGCCCAGTACTTC. Protein sequence: CSVEGREHLQAQYF.